The T cell receptor (beta chain) under discussion was sequenced for a study of shared clonotypes between healthy human individuals. Background on the study: CD4 naive cells filled three plates per donor, CD4 memory three, CD8 naive two and CD8 memory one.

Here immunoSEQ multiplex PCR was the method, and the copy in TCRdb shows in-frame clones only, minus some. The sample has some 2,000,000 clones; under 97% are singletons. The germline V gene encodes CDR1 SNHLY and CDR2 FYNNEI. The CDR3 is 14 amino acids. V gave up 2 bases and J gave up 1 base, with 6 bases separating them. The receptor was isolated from a young man in good health. This chain uses TRBV2 with TRBJ2-1, with D hard to call. The sequenced material came from naive CD4+ T cells sorted from blood. The subset denotes: CD45RA+ positively selected. Here the CDR3 reads CASSELRSYNEQFF. In DNA form, the CDR3 reads TGTGCCAGCAGTGAACTACGTTCCTACAATGAGCAGTTCTTC.